The rows below give T cell receptor beta chains drawn from one sample of a study of shared clonotypes between healthy human individuals. Profiled with immunoSEQ multiplex PCR; TCRdb holds only in-frame clones, not every one. The sample shows 2 million to 2.5 million clones, 90% to 95% of them seen only once. Material: naive CD4+ T cells from PBMCs. These receptors originate from a man aged 18 to 30 in good health. Some clones in this sample may be carry-over from other donors' samples. The CDR3 runs from the conserved cysteine through the conserved F or W. D genes are given only for firm matches. A row's size may be missing; if present it is once, few, many or a size class.

>NA|TRBV7-3|TRBJ2-1|TRBD2|17
CASSLRFQRGIYNEQFF
TGTGCCAGCAGCTTAAGGTTCCAGCGGGGGATCTACAATGAGCAGTTCTTC
>NA|TRBV5-1|TRBJ2-3|TRBD2|16
CASRPPLAGGSDTQYF
TGCGCCAGCAGGCCACCACTAGCGGGAGGTTCAGATACGCAGTATTTT
>NA|TRBV15|TRBJ2-2|TRBD2|13
CAAAGVGTGELFF
TGTGCCGCAGCGGGAGTAGGCACCGGGGAGCTGTTTTTT
>NA|TRBV6-5|TRBJ2-2|NA|15
CASSYRGVNTGELFF
TGTGCCAGCAGTTACAGGGGAGTGAACACCGGGGAGCTGTTTTTT
>NA|TRBV30|TRBJ2-7|NA|13
CAWQGWGSYEQYF
TGTGCCTGGCAGGGGTGGGGCTCCTACGAGCAGTACTTC
>NA|TRBV6-4|TRBJ1-1|NA|13
CASSVARNTEAFF
TGTGCCAGCAGTGTGGCCCGGAACACTGAAGCTTTCTTT
>once|TRBV7-2|TRBJ2-7|NA|15
CASSLLGLAPYEQYF
TGTGCCAGCAGCTTACTTGGGCTAGCGCCCTACGAGCAGTACTTC
>NA|TRBV5-1|TRBJ2-5|TRBD1|15
CASSFLTGQQETQYF
TGCGCCAGCAGCTTCCTGACGGGACAGCAAGAGACCCAGTACTTC
>NA|TRBV19|TRBJ2-7|TRBD1|14
CASSTGGQVYEQYF
TGTGCCAGTAGTACTGGCGGACAGGTCTACGAGCAGTACTTC
>once|TRBV7-7|TRBJ2-7|NA|15
CASSPKVRTSYEQYF
TGTGCCAGCAGCCCCAAGGTAAGAACCTCCTACGAGCAGTACTTC